A single sample gave rise to the 27 T cell receptor beta chains below, sequenced in a study of tumor-infiltrating lymphocytes in localized non-small cell lung cancer. Assay: immunoSEQ multiplex PCR; the TCRdb copy retains only in-frame clones and omits some. Counted here are 10,000 to 15,000 clones, 80% to 90% occurring once; the ten biggest clones make up 7.5% to 9.5%. The sequencing sample was made of lung tumor tissue. These receptors were obtained from a human donor with non-small cell lung cancer.

The chain links TRBV5-6 to TRBJ2-5, with TRBD1 identical over 9 bases. CDR1 is SGHDT and CDR2 is YYEEEE in the germline V gene. V dropped 6 bases and J dropped 4; count of bases not matched to a gene: 10. CDR3 length equals 15 residues. CDR3 region: CASTATGGVIETQYF. The CDR3 DNA is TGTGCCAGCACCGCAACAGGGGGCGTAATAGAGACCCAGTACTTC.

The chain recombines TRBV29-1 with TRBJ2-5; a weak D match, TRBD1 (6 bases). V lost 8 bases, J lost 7 bases, and 20 bases lay in between. Germline values: CDR1 SQVTM, CDR2 ANQGSEA. The CDR3 has 13 residues. This chain's CDR3 is CSLSGTPRGTQYF. In DNA, the CDR3 is TGCAGCCTCTCCGGGACACCCCGGGGGACCCAGTACTTC. Looking up the rest from reference TRBV29-1 and TRBJ2-5 gives the full variable domain: SAVISQKPSRDICQRGTSLTIQCQVDSQVTMMFWYRQQPGQSLTLIATANQGSEATYESGFVIDKFPISRPNLTFSTLTVSNMSPEDSSIYLCSLSGTPRGTQYFGPGTRLLVL.

V is TRBV7-9 and J is TRBJ2-3; tentatively, D is TRBD2 (6 bases). Trimming cost V 1 base and J 0 bases, with 14 bases left between them. The length of the CDR3 is 17 residues. Germline lookup yields CDR1 SEHNR and CDR2 FQNEAQ (reference sequence). The CDR3 nucleotides are TGTGCCAGCAGCTTAGGGGACTGGATAACTAGCACAGATACGCAGTATTTT. Residues: CASSLGDWITSTDTQYF.

The chain joins TRBV6-5 to TRBJ2-3; possible D gene TRBD2, 6 bases. The CDR3 length is 11 residues. With 8 bases removed from V and 6 bases from J, the gap between germline ends came to 9 bases. Germline V lookup: CDR1 MNHEY, CDR2 SVGAGI. The CDR3 coding sequence is TGTGCCAGCTTCCGGGGGGATACGCAGTATTTT. As protein: CASFRGDTQYF.

V and J are TRBV10-3 and TRBJ2-2; D might be TRBD1 (6 bases). The CDR3 spans 13 residues. With 8 bases removed from V and 7 bases from J, the gap between germline ends came to 14 bases. Per germline, CDR1 ENHRY and CDR2 SYGVKD. This CDR3 reads CAIQQGSGGELFF. For the CDR3, the DNA is TGTGCCATCCAACAGGGCAGTGGCGGGGAGCTGTTTTTT.

V gene TRBV6-5 combines with J gene TRBJ2-2; D remains ambiguous. Germline V gene data show CDR1 as MNHEY and CDR2 as SVGAGI. Trimming took off 11 bases at V and 1 base at J, with 11 bases between the two ends. This CDR3 comprises 13 residues. This CDR3 is CAVREVNTGELFF. CDR3 DNA: TGTGCCGTTCGAGAAGTGAACACCGGGGAGCTGTTTTTT.

A single count supports this clone. The chain recombines TRBV5-1 with TRBJ1-3; a possible D gene is TRBD1 (5 bases). Germline-derived CDR1 and CDR2 are SGHRS and YFSETQ. The CDR3 contains 16 residues. V was trimmed by 4 bases and J by 1 base, leaving 15 bases between them. CDR3 loop: CASSQTLRGSGNTIYF. CDR3 sequence (DNA): TGCGCCAGCAGCCAGACGTTAAGGGGATCTGGAAACACCATATATTTT.

The chain joins TRBV6-6 to TRBJ1-5; D is unclear. Trimming shortened V by 6 bases and J by 1 base, and 7 bases separated the two germline ends. The V gene's germline CDR1 is MNHNY and CDR2 SVGAGI (reference sequence). The CDR3 totals 13 residues. CDR3 in DNA: TGTGCCAGCAGATTTTCGAGCAATCAGCCCCAGCATTTT. It encodes CASRFSSNQPQHF.

The rearrangement links TRBV15 to TRBJ2-4; 9 bases align to TRBD1. Germline V gene sequence: CDR1 LNHNV, CDR2 YYDKDF (reference sequence). This CDR3 comprises 13 residues. The V and J ends lost 0 bases and 16 bases, in that order; junction bases with no gene match: 7. In DNA, the CDR3 is TGTGCCACCAGCAGAGATCCTGGGGACAGGGCATACTTC. Protein: CATSRDPGDRAYF.

The V call is TRBV7-9, the J call TRBJ1-4; D possibly corresponds to TRBD1 (5 bases). The CDR3 is 15 amino acids. Germline V gene data show CDR1 as SEHNR and CDR2 as FQNEAQ (reference sequence). Trimming left V 0 bases short and J 12 bases short, with 17 bases between. The CDR3 loop reads CASSLARQGEEELFF. The CDR3 DNA reads TGTGCCAGCAGCTTAGCGCGGCAGGGAGAGGAAGAACTGTTTTTT.

The DNA of the CDR3 is TGCGCCAGCAGTGAAGACAGAGTATATGGCTACACCTTC. Amino acid sequence: CASSEDRVYGYTF. The genes are TRBV10-2 and TRBJ1-2, with a possible D match to TRBD1 (5 bases). The CDR3 runs 13 residues. The ends were cut back, 3 bases at V and 5 bases at J, with 10 bases in the middle. From germline, CDR1 is WSHSY and CDR2 SAAADI.

This chain uses TRBV2 with TRBJ1-2, with D unclear. Looked up from germline, CDR1 is SNHLY and CDR2 is FYNNEI. The CDR3 sequence is 11 residues long. Trimming took 7 bases from V and 10 from J, leaving 13 bases between them. The CDR3 bases are TGTGCCAGCAAGAGCCCTACTTTCTACACCTTC. Amino acid sequence: CASKSPTFYTF. Looking up the rest from reference TRBV2 and TRBJ1-2 gives the full variable domain: EPEVTQTPSHQVTQMGQEVILRCVPISNHLYFYWYRQILGQKVEFLVSFYNNEISEKSEIFDDQFSVERPDGSNFTLKIRSTKLEDSAMYFCASKSPTFYTFGSGTRLTVV.

The chain's CDR3 is CASSPIDVGSTEAFF. Here the CDR3 DNA reads TGTGCCAGTAGTCCGATAGATGTGGGGTCCACTGAAGCTTTCTTT. The chain combines TRBV19 with TRBJ1-1, with D hard to call. CDR1 LNHDA and CDR2 SQIVND come from the germline V gene (reference sequence). The CDR3 extends over 15 amino acids. The V end was cut by 5 bases, the J end by 4 bases, with 17 bases between.

A few counts support this clone. The chain couples TRBV15 to TRBJ2-3, with D perhaps matching TRBD2 (6 bases). V was cut by 0 bases and J by 4 bases, with 17 bases left in between. CDR3 length: 17 residues. Germline assignment: CDR1 LNHNV and CDR2 YYDKDF (reference sequence). CDR3 DNA: TGTGCCACCAGCAGAGATAGGGGCCAGGGACTGTCAGATACGCAGTATTTT. This encodes CATSRDRGQGLSDTQYF.

The rearrangement uses TRBV2 and TRBJ2-3, with TRBD1 as a possible D gene (5 bases). V was shortened by 4 bases and J by 8 bases, with 7 bases between the two germline ends. Per the germline V gene, CDR1 is SNHLY and CDR2 is FYNNEI. The CDR3 spans 11 residues. CDR3 sequence reads: CASSARGTQYF. For the CDR3, the DNA is TGTGCCAGCAGTGCTAGGGGTACGCAGTATTTT.

The genes are TRBV29-1 and TRBJ2-1; D is unresolved. Germline CDR1 SQVTM, CDR2 ANQGSEA. Trimming removed 4 bases from V and 4 bases from J, with 8 bases in between. This CDR3 has 12 amino acids. The CDR3 coding sequence is TGCAGCGTTGTGGGTCAGTACAATGAGCAGTTCTTC. Translated: CSVVGQYNEQFF.

The chain employs TRBV30 and TRBJ2-6; perhaps TRBD1 as D (6 bases). The CDR3 contains 18 residues. Germline V gives CDR1 GTSNPN, CDR2 SVGIG (reference sequence). Trimming stripped 3 bases from V and 0 bases from J, with 18 bases between. CDR3 region: CAWRTQGGGVSGANVLTF. Written as DNA, the CDR3 is TGTGCCTGGAGGACACAGGGCGGAGGAGTCTCTGGGGCCAACGTCCTGACTTTC. Looking up the rest from reference TRBV30 and TRBJ2-6 gives the full variable domain: SQTIHQWPATLVQPVGSPLSLECTVEGTSNPNLYWYRQAAGRGLQLLFYSVGIGQISSEVPQNLSASRPQDRQFILSSKKLLLSDSGFYLCAWRTQGGGVSGANVLTFGAGSRLTVL.

The chain couples TRBV30 to TRBJ1-1; 7 bases match TRBD1. Germline V gene sequence: CDR1 GTSNPN, CDR2 SVGIG (reference sequence). V was pared by 2 bases and J by 4 bases, with 10 bases of the junction left unmatched. This CDR3 contains 15 residues. The CDR3 is CAWSPGGIEATEAFF. CDR3 nucleotides: TGTGCCTGGAGTCCAGGGGGAATAGAGGCCACTGAAGCTTTCTTT.

In this sample, this clone turned up a few times. The CDR3 loop reads CASSLMVWAPGSGNTIYF. The DNA for the CDR3 is TGTGCCAGCAGCCTAATGGTGTGGGCCCCCGGGTCCGGAAACACCATATATTTT. V is TRBV7-9 and J is TRBJ1-3; D ambiguous. Germline CDR1 and CDR2: SEHNR and FQNEAQ (reference sequence). There are 18 residues in the CDR3. Trimming pared 5 bases from V and 4 bases from J, leaving 24 bases between.

The chain links TRBV6-6 to TRBJ2-7; 7 bases map to TRBD2. The CDR3 runs 15 residues. Per the germline V gene, CDR1 is MNHNY and CDR2 is SVGAGI (reference sequence). The J segment lost 4 bases and the V segment lost 7 bases, leaving 13 bases of the junction unmatched. The chain's CDR3 is CASKTQGGRSYEQYF. CDR3 bases: TGTGCCAGCAAGACCCAGGGCGGGAGAAGTTACGAGCAGTACTTC.

The chain combines TRBV12-5 with TRBJ1-5, with 9 bases fitting TRBD1. The CDR3 loop spans 19 amino acids. Trimming at V came to 0 bases and at J to 5 bases, leaving 14 bases not matched to a gene. The germline V gene encodes CDR1 LGHNT and CDR2 FRNRAP. CDR3 nucleotides: TGTGCTAGTGGTTTGGTACTCTCCACAGGGGGCGTAGAATATCAGCCCCAGCATTTT. Protein product: CASGLVLSTGGVEYQPQHF.

The V call is TRBV2, the J call TRBJ1-1; D uncertain. Trimming took 7 bases from V and 0 from J, leaving 9 bases between them. There are 13 residues in the CDR3. Germline V gene data show CDR1 as SNHLY and CDR2 as FYNNEI. CDR3 sequence: CASTKQMNTEAFF. The CDR3 coding sequence is TGTGCCAGCACTAAACAGATGAACACTGAAGCTTTCTTT.

The chain joins TRBV4-1 to TRBJ1-2; no definite D call. The germline V gene encodes CDR1 MGHRA and CDR2 YSYEKL. V was shortened by 0 bases and J by 7 bases, with 9 bases between the two germline ends. The CDR3 has 13 residues. For the CDR3, the DNA is TGCGCCAGCAGCCAAGATCAGAACGCTGGCTACACCTTC. Residues: CASSQDQNAGYTF.

The chain recombines TRBV11-3 with TRBJ2-2; D unclear. This CDR3 has 13 amino acids. Deletions cut 6 bases from V and 3 bases from J, with 8 bases between. CDR1 is SGHNT and CDR2 is YENEEA in the germline V gene. The chain's CDR3 is CASRYSYTGELFF. Written as DNA, the CDR3 is TGTGCCAGCAGATACAGTTACACCGGGGAGCTGTTTTTT.

V usage is TRBV30 and J usage is TRBJ2-3; no clear D. The CDR3 totals 11 residues. The V end was cut by 0 bases, the J end by 6 bases, with 4 bases between. Germline-derived CDR1 and CDR2 are GTSNPN and SVGIG (reference sequence). The CDR3 sequence: CAWSVPDTQYF. As DNA, the CDR3 is TGTGCCTGGAGTGTACCGGATACGCAGTATTTT.

The chain has TRBV4-1 and TRBJ2-3; maybe TRBD2 (6 bases). V was cut by 0 bases and J by 1 base, with 11 bases left in between. Germline V gives CDR1 MGHRA, CDR2 YSYEKL. CDR3 length: 16 amino acids. The CDR3 region has the DNA TGCGCCAGCAGCCAAGACGGGGTAGCGGGCACAGATACGCAGTATTTT. It translates to CASSQDGVAGTDTQYF.

J is TRBJ2-4 and V is TRBV6-5; perhaps TRBD1 as D (6 bases). The germline CDR1 and CDR2 sequences are MNHEY and SVGAGI. This CDR3 has 16 amino acids. The V end was cut by 0 bases, the J end by 1 base, with 10 bases between. The CDR3 here is CASSYSLGAAKNIQYF. The CDR3 nucleotides are TGTGCCAGCAGTTACTCCCTGGGGGCGGCCAAAAACATTCAGTACTTC.